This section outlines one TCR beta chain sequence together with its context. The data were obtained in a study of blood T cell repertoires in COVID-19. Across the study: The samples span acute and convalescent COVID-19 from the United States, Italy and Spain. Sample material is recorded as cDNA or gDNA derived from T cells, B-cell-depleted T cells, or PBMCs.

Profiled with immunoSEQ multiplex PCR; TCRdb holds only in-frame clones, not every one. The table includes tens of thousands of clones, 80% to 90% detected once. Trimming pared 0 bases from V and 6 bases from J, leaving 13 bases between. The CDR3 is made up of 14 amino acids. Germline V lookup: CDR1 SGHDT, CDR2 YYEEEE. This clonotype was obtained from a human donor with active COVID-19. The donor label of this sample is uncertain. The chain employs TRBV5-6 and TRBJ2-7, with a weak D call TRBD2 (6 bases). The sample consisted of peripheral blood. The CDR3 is CASSLGGRSVEQYF. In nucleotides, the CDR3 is TGTGCCAGCAGCTTGGGGGGGAGGTCGGTCGAGCAGTACTTC.